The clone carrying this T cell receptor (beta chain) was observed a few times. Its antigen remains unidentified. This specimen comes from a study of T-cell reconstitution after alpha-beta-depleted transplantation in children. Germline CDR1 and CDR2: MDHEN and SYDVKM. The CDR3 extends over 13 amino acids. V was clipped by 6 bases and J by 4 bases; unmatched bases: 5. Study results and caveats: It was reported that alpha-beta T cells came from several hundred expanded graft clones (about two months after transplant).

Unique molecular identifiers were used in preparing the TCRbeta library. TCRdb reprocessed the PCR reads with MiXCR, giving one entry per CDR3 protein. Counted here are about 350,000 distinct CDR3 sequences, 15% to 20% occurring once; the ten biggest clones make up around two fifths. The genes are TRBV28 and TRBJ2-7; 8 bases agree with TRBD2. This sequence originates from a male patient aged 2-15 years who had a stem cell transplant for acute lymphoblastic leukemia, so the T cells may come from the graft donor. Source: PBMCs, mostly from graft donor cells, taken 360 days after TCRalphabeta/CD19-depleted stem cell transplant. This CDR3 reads CASRSGGPYEQYF. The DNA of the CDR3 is TGTGCCAGCAGGTCGGGAGGGCCTTACGAGCAGTACTTC.